This T cell receptor beta chain was captured in a study of Ad26.COV2.S vaccination and SARS-CoV-2 variants. Measured with immunoSEQ multiplex PCR; TCRdb has only the in-frame clones, and not every one. This sample carries about 280,000 clones, roughly 86% of them seen once, and the ten largest clones take around 3%. Specified treatment: 15 to 20 received Ad26.COV2.S at low or high dose, single or two shots; about 5 received placebo; per-sample allocation not given. Following the first vaccine or placebo injection, samples were taken on day 63. Germline CDR1 reads LGHNA; CDR2 reads YSLEER. V lost 4 bases and J lost 7; bases outside the gene matches: 2. This CDR3 is built from 14 residues.

This chain links TRBV4-3 with TRBJ2-1; 12 bases map to TRBD2. Specimen: peripheral blood, collected in a trial of Ad26.COV2.S vaccine versus placebo. This TCR derives from a person between 18 and 60 years old who received the Ad26.COV2.S COVID-19 vaccine or a placebo. CDR3 sequence: CASSPSGGANEQFF. As DNA, the CDR3 is TGCGCCAGCAGCCCTAGCGGGGGGGCGAATGAGCAGTTCTTC.